In its sample, the clone carrying this TCR beta chain was seen many times. This entry comes from a study of T cells in Graves' hyperthyroidism and ophthalmopathy. PBMCs stemmed from about 9.7 ml fresh peripheral blood. Trimming stripped 5 bases from V and 2 bases from J, with 10 bases between. The CDR3 contains 15 residues. CDR1 is MGHDK, CDR2 SYGVNS, per germline. RNA transcripts gave rise to amplified TCR beta CDR3 regions. HTBI primers were the set used in a first-round RT-PCR of the TCR CDR3. One entry per CDR3 protein results from TCRdb running MiXCR on the multiplex PCR reads. Of about 350,000 distinct CDR3 sequences listed, around 18% are singletons.

The chain recombines TRBV25-1 with TRBJ2-6; tentative D call: TRBD1 (6 bases). Sample: blood. This receptor was taken from a woman between 40 and 50 years old with Graves' ophthalmopathy. The CDR3 loop reads CASSSTGTGANVLTF. The CDR3 DNA is TGTGCCAGCAGTTCTACAGGGACTGGGGCCAACGTCCTGACTTTC. Based on the CDR3 plus reference TRBV25-1 and TRBJ2-6, the full variable domain is EADIYQTPRYLVIGTGKKITLECSQTMGHDKMYWYQQDPGMELHLIHYSYGVNSTEKGDLSSESTVSRIRTEHFPLTLESARPSHTSQYLCASSSTGTGANVLTFGAGSRLTVL.